This T cell receptor (beta chain) was obtained from a study of cytomegalovirus exposure and HLA in healthy donors. Method: immunoSEQ multiplex PCR; TCRdb's copy keeps in-frame clones and lacks some. Among under 250,000 clones, 80% to 90% were seen once, and the ten largest hold roughly 1.2%. A note on this clone: Its antigen is currently unknown.

This CDR3 spans 13 amino acids. Between the trimmed V and J ends, which lost 8 bases and 0 bases, there was a span of 11 bases. Germline V gene sequence: CDR1 LNHDA, CDR2 SQIVND (reference sequence). Study conclusions and caveats: Whilst most TCR sequences proved rare, a subset of public TCRs occurred across many donors. In vitro data verified a few CMV-associated chains as specific for CMV antigens.

The TCR sequence derives from a woman younger than 45 in good health and CMV-seronegative. This chain joins TRBV19 and TRBJ2-7; the D gene is possibly TRBD2 (6 bases). The sample comprised PBMCs. The CDR3 is CASAGTVSYEQYF. DNA of the CDR3: TGTGCCAGTGCGGGGACTGTCTCCTACGAGCAGTACTTC.